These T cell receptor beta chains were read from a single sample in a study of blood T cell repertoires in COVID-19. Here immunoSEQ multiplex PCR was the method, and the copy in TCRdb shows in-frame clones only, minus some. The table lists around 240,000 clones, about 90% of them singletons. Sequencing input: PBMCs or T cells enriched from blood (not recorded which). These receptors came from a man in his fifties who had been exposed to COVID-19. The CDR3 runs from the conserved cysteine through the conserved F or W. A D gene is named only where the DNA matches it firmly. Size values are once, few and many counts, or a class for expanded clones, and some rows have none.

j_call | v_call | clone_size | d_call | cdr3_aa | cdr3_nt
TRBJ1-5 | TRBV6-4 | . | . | CASSEYQDQPQHF | TGTGCCAGCAGTGAGTACCAGGATCAGCCCCAGCATTTT
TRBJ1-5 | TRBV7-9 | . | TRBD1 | CASRQGYQPQHF | TGTGCCAGCAGACAGGGGTATCAGCCCCAGCATTTT
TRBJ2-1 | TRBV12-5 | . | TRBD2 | CASGEGSAGGTDEQFF | TGTGCTAGTGGTGAGGGCTCTGCGGGGGGTACGGATGAGCAGTTCTTC
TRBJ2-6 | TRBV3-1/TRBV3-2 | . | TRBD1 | CASSQYTGTGPGANVLTF | TGTGCCAGCAGCCAGTACACCGGGACAGGGCCTGGGGCCAACGTCCTGACTTTC
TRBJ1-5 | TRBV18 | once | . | CASSPRQSDQPQHF | TGTGCCAGCTCACCCCGACAGAGTGATCAGCCCCAGCATTTT
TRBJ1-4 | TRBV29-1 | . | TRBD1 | CSAKDRGLDNEKLFF | TGCAGCGCTAAAGACAGGGGGCTCGATAATGAAAAACTGTTTTTT
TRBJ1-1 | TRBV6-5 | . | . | CASSPDRPTEAFF | TGTGCCAGCAGCCCAGACAGACCCACTGAAGCTTTCTTT
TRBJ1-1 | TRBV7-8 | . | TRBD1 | CASSFDRQGEAFF | TGTGCCAGCAGCTTCGACCGACAGGGTGAAGCTTTCTTT
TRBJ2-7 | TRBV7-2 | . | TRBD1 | CASSFGTGDEEQYF | TGTGCCAGCAGCTTCGGGACAGGGGATGAGGAGCAGTACTTC
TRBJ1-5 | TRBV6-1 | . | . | CASSESDSTNQPQHF | TGTGCCAGCAGTGAATCGGACAGCACGAATCAGCCCCAGCATTTT
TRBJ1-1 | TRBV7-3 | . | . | CASSSDTINTEAFF | TGTGCCAGCAGCTCTGACACGATAAACACTGAAGCTTTCTTT
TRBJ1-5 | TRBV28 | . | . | CATITLRDTSNQPQHF | TGTGCCACTATAACACTCCGGGACACTAGCAATCAGCCCCAGCATTTT
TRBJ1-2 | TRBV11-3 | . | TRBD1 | CASSLDRRDRELYGYTF | TGTGCCAGCAGCTTAGATCGCCGGGACAGAGAGCTCTATGGCTACACCTTC
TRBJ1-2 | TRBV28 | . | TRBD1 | CASKGPATDTGDIGPRRTGGYTF | TGTGCCAGCAAGGGCCCCGCCACCGATACAGGGGATATAGGACCCCGGCGGACCGGTGGCTACACCTTC
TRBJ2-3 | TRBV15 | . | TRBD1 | CATSRGQSSLTDTQYF | TGTGCCACCAGCAGGGGACAGAGTTCCCTTACAGATACGCAGTATTTT
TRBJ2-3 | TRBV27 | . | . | CASSLSPPGTDTQYF | TGTGCCAGCAGTTTATCTCCCCCAGGCACAGATACGCAGTATTTT
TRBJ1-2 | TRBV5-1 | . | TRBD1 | CASSLGTGDYGYTF | TGCGCCAGCAGCTTGGGGACAGGGGACTATGGCTACACCTTC